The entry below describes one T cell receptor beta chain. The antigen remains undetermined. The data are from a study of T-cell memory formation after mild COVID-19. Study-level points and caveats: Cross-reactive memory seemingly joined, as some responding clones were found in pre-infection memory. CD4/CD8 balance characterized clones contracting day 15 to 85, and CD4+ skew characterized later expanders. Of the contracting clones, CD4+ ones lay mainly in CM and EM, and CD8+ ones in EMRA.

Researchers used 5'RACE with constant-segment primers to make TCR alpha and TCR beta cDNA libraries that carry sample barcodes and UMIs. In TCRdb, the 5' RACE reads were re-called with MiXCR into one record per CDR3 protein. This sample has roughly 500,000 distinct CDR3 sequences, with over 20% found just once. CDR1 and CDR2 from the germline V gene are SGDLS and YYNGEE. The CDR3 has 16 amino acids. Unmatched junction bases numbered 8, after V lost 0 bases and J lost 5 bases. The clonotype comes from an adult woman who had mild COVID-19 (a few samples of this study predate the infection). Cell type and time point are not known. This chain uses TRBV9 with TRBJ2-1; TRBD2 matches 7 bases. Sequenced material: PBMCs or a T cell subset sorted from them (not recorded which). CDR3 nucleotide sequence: TGTGCCAGCAGCGTAGCTTTGCGGGAGATAGACAATGAGCAGTTCTTC. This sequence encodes CASSVALREIDNEQFF.